One sample yielded the 26 T cell receptor beta chains listed below, sequenced in a study of blood T cell repertoires in COVID-19. TCRdb keeps only in-frame clones here, not all; method: immunoSEQ multiplex PCR. The sample lists some 150,000 clones, about 87% occurring once. Material: peripheral blood. Receptor source: a woman in her fifties or sixties with acute or convalescent COVID-19.

This chain connects TRBV20-1 to TRBJ2-7; maybe TRBD1 (5 bases). The CDR3 loop spans 11 amino acids. V was trimmed by 4 bases and J by 4 bases, leaving 8 bases between them. Looked up from germline, CDR1 is DFQATT and CDR2 is SNEGSKA (reference sequence). The CDR3 loop is CSAKGRYEQYF. CDR3 nucleotide sequence: TGCAGTGCTAAGGGGCGGTACGAGCAGTACTTC.

This chain's CDR3 is CASIKGDYEQYF. CDR3 nucleotides: TGTGCCAGCATCAAAGGGGACTACGAGCAGTACTTC. This rearrangement joins TRBV19 to TRBJ2-7; the D gene is possibly TRBD1 (5 bases). Germline V gene data show CDR1 as LNHDA and CDR2 as SQIVND (reference sequence). Trimming left V 9 bases short and J 3 bases short, with 12 bases between. The CDR3 has 12 residues.

This rearrangement joins TRBV6-5 to TRBJ1-3, with 7 bases lining up with TRBD1. The germline gives CDR1 MNHEY, CDR2 SVGAGI. V shed 6 bases and J 4 bases; nucleotides not matched to a gene: 6. CDR3 length equals 14 residues. The CDR3 loop is CASSSGQDGNTIYF. For the CDR3, the DNA is TGTGCCAGCAGCTCTGGACAGGACGGAAACACCATATATTTT.

V usage is TRBV19 and J usage is TRBJ2-1; 7 bases are shared with TRBD1. The length of the CDR3 is 14 residues. CDR1 is LNHDA and CDR2 is SQIVND in the germline V gene (reference sequence). V dropped 1 base and J dropped 3; count of bases not matched to a gene: 0. CDR3 region: CASSIGQGYNEQFF. Here the CDR3 DNA reads TGTGCCAGTAGTATAGGACAGGGCTACAATGAGCAGTTCTTC.

This sequence joins TRBV6-5 and TRBJ2-1; 9 bases are a match to TRBD2. CDR3 length: 14 amino acids. The V gene's germline CDR1 is MNHEY and CDR2 SVGAGI. V shed 7 bases, J shed 7 bases, and the junction held 8 bases outside the gene matches. The CDR3 loop reads CASTFSGRSNEQFF. In nucleotides, the CDR3 is TGTGCCAGCACCTTTAGCGGGAGAAGTAATGAGCAGTTCTTC.

The V gene is TRBV6-5, the J gene TRBJ2-7; D may be TRBD1 (5 bases). The CDR3 length is 15 residues. Trimming cost V 0 bases and J 4 bases, with 13 bases left between them. In germline, CDR1 is MNHEY, CDR2 SVGAGI. CDR3 nucleotide sequence: TGTGCCAGCAGTTACTCGGGAAATCAGGGATACGAGCAGTACTTC. Translating it yields CASSYSGNQGYEQYF.

In its sample, this clone was seen a few times. The chain links TRBV10-1 to TRBJ2-7, with a weak D call TRBD1 (5 bases). Germline V gene data show CDR1 as WNHNN and CDR2 as SYGVQD (reference sequence). Trimming stripped 0 bases from V and 12 bases from J, with 15 bases between. This CDR3 has 13 amino acids. The CDR3 DNA reads as TGCGCCAGCAGTGAGTCGAGAACGGACACCCTGTACTTC. It codes for CASSESRTDTLYF.

This clone was observed a single time. V usage is TRBV5-6 and J usage is TRBJ1-2, with 9 bases aligning to TRBD1. The CDR3 has 13 residues. The germline gives CDR1 SGHDT, CDR2 YYEEEE. Unmatched junction bases numbered 3, after V lost 4 bases and J lost 5 bases. Here the CDR3 DNA reads TGTGCCAGCAGCGCGACAGGGGGGTATGGCTACACCTTC. It translates to CASSATGGYGYTF.

Notes on this clone: No DNA is shown, since the ends of the CDR3 on it are uncertain; the CDR3 is the one TCRdb lists. The gene calls are TRBV11-2 and TRBJ1-2; TRBD1 is the table's D call, not checked against the DNA. The CDR3 extends over 18 residues, inclusive of both ends. Germline V gives CDR1 SGHAT, CDR2 FQNNGV. The CDR3 loop is CASSSFFGQDYLNYGYTF.

The chain joins TRBV20-1 to TRBJ1-2, with TRBD1 identical over 8 bases. The CDR3 is made up of 13 amino acids. After removal of 3 bases from V and 2 bases from J, the junction contained 2 bases not matched to a gene. Looked up from germline, CDR1 is DFQATT and CDR2 is SNEGSKA (reference sequence). CDR3 region: CSASQGANYGYTF. Written as DNA, the CDR3 is TGCAGTGCTAGTCAGGGGGCGAACTATGGCTACACCTTC.

In nucleotides, the CDR3 is TGCGCCAGCAGCCCTAGTAGCGGGGCCTACGAGCAGTACTTC. Translating gives CASSPSSGAYEQYF. V is TRBV5-1 and J is TRBJ2-7; 8 bases fit TRBD2. The CDR3 runs 14 residues. V was clipped by 4 bases and J by 2 bases; unmatched bases: 5. Germline-derived CDR1 and CDR2 are SGHRS and YFSETQ.

CDR3 region: CASSPPGGLGNQPQHF. Here the CDR3 DNA reads TGTGCCAGCTCACCACCGGGGGGGCTGGGCAATCAGCCCCAGCATTTT. This chain links TRBV18 with TRBJ1-5; a weak D match, TRBD1 (6 bases). Germline V gene lookup returns CDR1 KGHSH and CDR2 LQKENI. This CDR3 region has 16 residues. Trimming took off 0 bases at V and 2 bases at J, with 11 bases between the two ends.

The chain combines TRBV5-1 with TRBJ1-2; TRBD1 matches 11 bases. This CDR3 spans 14 amino acids. Looked up from germline, CDR1 is SGHRS and CDR2 is YFSETQ. V was clipped by 3 bases and J by 8 bases; unmatched bases: 6. The CDR3 here is CASSSGQGASGYTF. CDR3 bases: TGCGCCAGCAGCTCTGGACAGGGGGCATCCGGCTACACCTTC.

The V and J genes are TRBV5-1 and TRBJ1-3; D is undetermined. Trimming removed 5 bases at V and 1 base at J, with 13 bases between. Germline CDR1 and CDR2: SGHRS and YFSETQ. This CDR3 spans 15 amino acids. The CDR3 spells CASSSLSGSGNTIYF. CDR3 nucleotide sequence: TGCGCCAGCAGTAGCCTTAGTGGGTCTGGAAACACCATATATTTT. The full variable domain, with the rest looked up from reference TRBV5-1 and TRBJ1-3, is KAGVTQTPRYLIKTRGQQVTLSCSPISGHRSVSWYQQTPGQGLQFLFEYFSETQRNKGNFPGRFSGRQFSNSRSEMNVSTLELGDSALYLCASSSLSGSGNTIYFGEGSWLTVV.

The CDR3 protein is CASSPQGNTEAFF. The CDR3 DNA is TGTGCCAGCAGCCCCCAGGGGAACACTGAAGCTTTCTTT. This sequence joins TRBV7-2 and TRBJ1-1, with D possibly TRBD1 on 5 matching bases. This CDR3 comprises 13 residues. Germline CDR1 SGHTA, CDR2 FQGNSA. V shed 5 bases and J shed 1 base, with 8 bases lying between them.

Concerning this clone: Other DNA sequences from this sample encode an identical CDR3 as well. The CDR3 reads CASSLGGSDQPQHF. The CDR3 bases are TGCGCCAGCAGCTTGGGCGGCTCTGATCAGCCCCAGCATTTT. V usage is TRBV5-1 and J usage is TRBJ1-5; no clear D gene. This CDR3 region has 14 residues. The V gene lost 0 bases and the J gene lost 5 bases, with 9 bases spanning the gap. Germline V gene data show CDR1 as SGHRS and CDR2 as YFSETQ.

This chain links TRBV30 with TRBJ2-7, with 9 positions matching TRBD2. This CDR3 has 14 residues. The germline V gene encodes CDR1 GTSNPN and CDR2 SVGIG (reference sequence). The junction had 9 bases not matched to a gene; V was cut back by 6 bases and J by 3 bases. CDR3 sequence (DNA): TGTGCCTGTGCCCCGGGACTAGCTTTCTACGAGCAGTACTTC. Its protein is CACAPGLAFYEQYF.

V usage is TRBV11-2 and J usage is TRBJ1-4, with unresolved D. Germline V CDR1 and CDR2: SGHAT, FQNNGV. Trimming took 5 bases from V and 8 from J, leaving 12 bases between them. This CDR3 region has 13 residues. The CDR3 region is CASSRLSGEKLFF. The CDR3 DNA is TGTGCCAGCAGCCGACTGAGTGGAGAAAAACTGTTTTTT. Variable domain in full (rest from reference TRBV11-2 and TRBJ1-4): EAGVAQSPRYKIIEKRQSVAFWCNPISGHATLYWYQQILGQGPKLLIQFQNNGVVDDSQLPKDRFSAERLKGVDSTLKIQPAKLEDSAVYLCASSRLSGEKLFFGSGTQLSVL.

The rearrangement joins TRBV9 to TRBJ2-7; tentative D call: TRBD1 (5 bases). The germline V and J ends were trimmed by 3 bases and 2 bases, with 9 bases remaining between them. Germline values: CDR1 SGDLS, CDR2 YYNGEE. This CDR3 has 13 amino acids. The CDR3 DNA follows: TGTGCCAGCAGCGCCGGCAGGGCCTACGAGCAGTACTTC. Amino acids: CASSAGRAYEQYF.

The J gene is TRBJ2-7, the V gene TRBV7-2, with TRBD2 identical over 11 bases. Germline loops: CDR1 SGHTA, CDR2 FQGNSA. With 7 bases clipped from V and 4 bases from J, the junction kept 9 bases outside the gene matches. The CDR3 is made up of 15 amino acids. The CDR3 nucleotides are TGTGCCAGCACCCCCATAGCGGGGGGGCCGTACGAGCAGTACTTC. Translation gives CASTPIAGGPYEQYF.

The chain couples TRBV6-5 to TRBJ2-5, with D possibly matching TRBD2 (5 bases). Trimming left V 3 bases short and J 3 bases short, with 14 bases between. The germline CDR1 and CDR2 sequences are MNHEY and SVGAGI. The CDR3 runs 15 residues. CDR3 coding DNA: TGTGCCAGCAGTTATTGGACTGGTGGAGAAGAGACCCAGTACTTC. As protein: CASSYWTGGEETQYF.

This clone was observed a single time. This chain connects TRBV19 to TRBJ2-1; TRBD2 agrees at 9 bases. The CDR3 covers 15 residues. Unmatched junction bases numbered 12, after V lost 7 bases and J lost 8 bases. In germline, CDR1 is LNHDA, CDR2 SQIVND (reference sequence). CDR3 nucleotide sequence: TGTGCCAGTATTAAAGCGGCTAGCGGGAAGGATGAGCAGTTCTTC. Translated, it gives CASIKAASGKDEQFF.

The V gene is TRBV10-1, the J gene TRBJ1-5; D ambiguous. Germline CDR1 WNHNN, CDR2 SYGVQD (reference sequence). The V end was cut by 7 bases, the J end by 5 bases, with 3 bases between. The CDR3 loop spans 10 amino acids. As DNA, the CDR3 is TGCGCCAGCACTGATCAGCCCCAGCATTTT. This encodes CASTDQPQHF.

The rearrangement uses TRBV6-5 and TRBJ2-5; perhaps TRBD1 as D (5 bases). Germline V lookup: CDR1 MNHEY, CDR2 SVGAGI. The V and J ends lost 1 base and 10 bases respectively, with 7 bases between them. The CDR3 is 11 residues long. DNA for the CDR3: TGTGCCAGCAGTTACTTAGGGGACCAGTACTTC. It specifies CASSYLGDQYF.

The V and J genes are TRBV5-1 and TRBJ2-7; 8 nucleotides agree with TRBD2. CDR1 is SGHRS, CDR2 YFSETQ, per germline. V gave up 4 bases and J gave up 2 bases; unmatched junction bases: 5. The CDR3 totals 14 residues. The CDR3 sequence is CASSPSGPTYEQYF. The CDR3 region has the DNA TGCGCCAGCAGCCCTAGCGGGCCCACCTACGAGCAGTACTTC.

The V and J genes are TRBV12-3 or TRBV12-4 and TRBJ1-1; 7 bases are shared with TRBD1. V shed 5 bases, J shed 6 bases, and the junction held 6 bases outside the gene matches. The CDR3 loop spans 13 amino acids. The CDR3 region is CASSTQGTAEAFF. CDR3 DNA sequence: TGTGCCAGCAGTACACAGGGGACCGCTGAAGCTTTCTTT.